A single sample is the source of the 22 T cell receptor beta chains below, sequenced in a study of naive and memory T cell subsets. Treatment defined: skin biopsy from saline-injected control site (resident skin T cells). Reverse transcription used DNase-treated unsorted total RNA, aiming for roughly 1 to 1,100 ng. Amplification of ligated cDNA took four PCR rounds with SP2 and nested alpha and beta constant primers. MiXCR, applied by TCRdb to the UMI-ligation and nested PCR reads, yields one record per CDR3 protein. This sample yields roughly 2,000 distinct CDR3 sequences, of which roughly 4% are seen a single time; roughly 19% belongs to the top ten. Specimen: skin, collected from a saline injection site in the skin. The receptors here all came from an adult in good health.

This clonotype was detected ten times or more. The gene calls are TRBV30 and TRBJ1-2, with 8 bases that match TRBD1. Germline V gene sequence: CDR1 GTSNPN, CDR2 SVGIG (reference sequence). This CDR3 contains 10 residues. V shed 7 bases, J shed 5 bases, and the junction held 0 bases outside the gene matches. The CDR3 DNA reads TGTGCCTACAGGGGGTATGGCTACACCTTC. Amino acids: CAYRGYGYTF. The variable domain in full, with the rest retrieved from reference TRBV30 and TRBJ1-2, is SQTIHQWPATLVQPVGSPLSLECTVEGTSNPNLYWYRQAAGRGLQLLFYSVGIGQISSEVPQNLSASRPQDRQFILSSKKLLLSDSGFYLCAYRGYGYTFGSGTRLTVV.

In its sample, this clonotype is medium-sized. CDR3 sequence: CASGLVTGGVRQLNQPQHF. In DNA form, the CDR3 reads TGTGCTAGTGGTTTGGTAACAGGAGGTGTAAGGCAGCTCAATCAGCCCCAGCATTTT. The chain carries TRBV12-5 and TRBJ1-5, with a tentative D call TRBD1 (5 bases). V lost 0 bases and J lost 3, with 21 bases in between. In germline, CDR1 is LGHNT, CDR2 FRNRAP. The length of the CDR3 is 19 residues. The variable domain in full, completed from reference TRBV12-5 and TRBJ1-5, reads DARVTQTPRHKVTEMGQEVTMRCQPILGHNTVFWYRQTMMQGLELLAYFRNRAPLDDSGMPKDRFSAEMPDATLATLKIQPSEPRDSAVYFCASGLVTGGVRQLNQPQHFGDGTRLSIL.

By share, this clonotype counts as medium-sized. The chain combines TRBV15 with TRBJ1-1, with TRBD1 matching over 8 bases. Germline loops: CDR1 LNHNV, CDR2 YYDKDF (reference sequence). CDR3 length: 15 residues. The V segment lost 4 bases and the J segment 2 bases; nucleotides outside the gene matches: 6. CDR3 loop: CATSKRQGLNTEAFF. CDR3 sequence (DNA): TGTGCCACCAGCAAAAGACAGGGGTTAAACACTGAAGCTTTCTTT. Full variable domain (missing parts from reference TRBV15 and TRBJ1-1): DAMVIQNPRYQVTQFGKPVTLSCSQTLNHNVMYWYQQKSSQAPKLLFHYYDKDFNNEADTPDNFQSRRPNTSFCFLDIRSPGLGDTAMYLCATSKRQGLNTEAFFGQGTRLTVV.

This clonotype qualifies as medium-sized (0.01 to 0.1%). This CDR3 reads CASSAAWDEQYF. The CDR3 nucleotides read TGCGCCAGCAGCGCGGCCTGGGACGAGCAGTACTTC. This rearrangement joins TRBV5-1 to TRBJ2-7; D is undetermined. V lost 4 bases and J 5 bases, leaving 10 bases between the germline ends. The CDR3 extends over 12 amino acids. CDR1 and CDR2 (germline): SGHRS, YFSETQ. Full variable domain (rest looked up from reference TRBV5-1 and TRBJ2-7): KAGVTQTPRYLIKTRGQQVTLSCSPISGHRSVSWYQQTPGQGLQFLFEYFSETQRNKGNFPGRFSGRQFSNSRSEMNVSTLELGDSALYLCASSAAWDEQYFGPGTRLTVT.

In its sample, this clonotype ranks as medium-sized. V is TRBV7-9 and J is TRBJ1-1; D gene unclear. V lost 5 bases and J 4 bases, leaving 11 bases between the germline ends. Germline V gene lookup returns CDR1 SEHNR and CDR2 FQNEAQ (reference sequence). This CDR3 contains 13 residues. The CDR3 reads CASSLMDGTEAFF. As DNA, the CDR3 is TGTGCCAGCAGCCTCATGGATGGCACTGAAGCTTTCTTT.

This clonotype was seen just once. V gene TRBV7-3 combines with J gene TRBJ2-3; D is unclear. The CDR3 sequence is 12 residues long. V gave up 6 bases and J gave up 4 bases, with 8 bases separating them. From germline, CDR1 is SGHTA and CDR2 FQGTGA. Written as DNA, the CDR3 is TGTGCCAGCAGTACGGGTGCAGATACGCAGTATTTT. This codes for CASSTGADTQYF.

The gene calls are TRBV19 and TRBJ1-5; D may be TRBD1 (6 bases). Germline V CDR1 and CDR2: LNHDA, SQIVND (reference sequence). V lost 8 bases and J 7 bases, leaving 18 bases between the germline ends. This CDR3 contains 14 residues. CDR3 in DNA: TGTGCCAGTCTCCGTACAGGGTCGGGCCAGCCCCAGCATTTT. As protein: CASLRTGSGQPQHF. Full variable domain (outside the CDR3, taken from reference TRBV19 and TRBJ1-5): DGGITQSPKYLFRKEGQNVTLSCEQNLNHDAMYWYRQDPGQGLRLIYYSQIVNDFQKGDIAEGYSVSREKKESFPLTVTSAQKNPTAFYLCASLRTGSGQPQHFGDGTRLSIL.

Judged by abundance, this clonotype is medium-sized. The genes are TRBV20-1 and TRBJ1-2, with D possibly TRBD1 on 5 matching bases. Germline assignment: CDR1 DFQATT and CDR2 SNEGSKA (reference sequence). Trimming removed 0 bases from V and 6 bases from J, with 26 bases in between. CDR3 size: 18 residues. DNA for the CDR3: TGCAGTGCTAGAGATCGTGGGGACGGGCTATTTTTGAGAAATGGCTACACCTTC. As protein: CSARDRGDGLFLRNGYTF.

Within the sample, this clonotype is medium-sized. The chain carries TRBV20-1 and TRBJ2-5; weak D call: TRBD2 (6 bases). The CDR3 loop spans 14 amino acids. In germline, CDR1 is DFQATT, CDR2 SNEGSKA (reference sequence). The CDR3: CSAPGLLGEETQYF. The CDR3 coding sequence is TGCAGCGCACCGGGACTTCTAGGGGAAGAGACCCAGTACTTC.

This clonotype is classed as medium-sized. CDR3 nucleotide sequence: TGTGCCACCAGCAGAGATGAGCCTAGCGGGAGATCAGATACGCAGTATTTT. Encoded protein: CATSRDEPSGRSDTQYF. The rearrangement joins TRBV15 to TRBJ2-3; 10 bases are a match to TRBD2. The CDR3 is 17 residues long. V lost 0 bases, J lost 4 bases, and 7 bases stayed unmatched. Germline lookup yields CDR1 LNHNV and CDR2 YYDKDF (reference sequence).

The V gene is TRBV19, the J gene TRBJ1-3; the match to TRBD1 covers 9 bases. This CDR3 comprises 14 residues. Losses at the gene ends were 8 bases for V and 4 bases for J; bases not matched to a gene: 6. Germline V gives CDR1 LNHDA, CDR2 SQIVND (reference sequence). CDR3 sequence reads: CASRPGTGGNTIYF. The CDR3 DNA is TGTGCCAGTCGACCCGGGACAGGGGGAAACACCATATATTTT.

By sample share, this clonotype is medium-sized. The chain is built from TRBV30 and TRBJ1-1; 8 bases match TRBD1. Germline values: CDR1 GTSNPN, CDR2 SVGIG (reference sequence). Trimming cost V 3 bases and J 2 bases; bases outside gene matches: 17. CDR3 length: 18 amino acids. The CDR3 is CAWRVRDRLIRSNTEAFF. CDR3 DNA: TGTGCCTGGAGGGTCCGGGACAGGTTGATTCGGTCCAACACTGAAGCTTTCTTT.

This clonotype is judged large. The rearrangement links TRBV20-1 to TRBJ2-7; D perhaps matches TRBD2 (6 bases). Germline CDR1 DFQATT, CDR2 SNEGSKA (reference sequence). This CDR3 has 13 residues. The CDR3 DNA reads as TGCAGCGCATGCGGGACGGCTATCGACGAGCAGTACTTC. This translates into CSACGTAIDEQYF.

This clonotype appeared a few times. The rearrangement uses TRBV12-5 and TRBJ1-5; D gene ambiguous. V was clipped by 2 bases and J by 4 bases, with 6 bases between them. CDR1 LGHNT and CDR2 FRNRAP come from the germline V gene. This CDR3 comprises 13 residues. The CDR3 DNA sequence: TGTGCTAGTGGTTTGTCCGTGAATCAGCCCCAGCATTTT. Encoded protein: CASGLSVNQPQHF.

By its share, this clonotype is medium-sized. The chain uses TRBV18 and TRBJ2-4, with D possibly matching TRBD2 (5 bases). The CDR3 loop spans 18 amino acids. Germline CDR1 is KGHSH and CDR2 is LQKENI. Trimming removed 6 bases from V and 3 bases from J, with 24 bases in between. CDR3 sequence: CASSLTRGASWGKNIQYF. In nucleotides, the CDR3 is TGTGCCAGCTCCTTGACTCGGGGAGCCTCCTGGGGCAAAAACATTCAGTACTTC.

This clonotype is medium-sized (0.01 to 0.1%) in the sample. J is TRBJ1-5 and V is TRBV20-1; a weak D match, TRBD1 (6 bases). Germline V gene data show CDR1 as DFQATT and CDR2 as SNEGSKA (reference sequence). Trimming removed 0 bases from V and 7 bases from J, with 13 bases in between. This CDR3 contains 14 residues. The DNA for the CDR3 is TGCAGTGCTAGAGATCGGCAGGGGTGGCAGCCCCAGCATTTT. Residues: CSARDRQGWQPQHF.

This clonotype qualifies as medium-sized. The chain employs TRBV28 and TRBJ2-1, with no clear D. The ends were cut back, 5 bases at V and 3 bases at J, with 5 bases in the middle. This CDR3 has 12 amino acids. Per germline, CDR1 MDHEN and CDR2 SYDVKM. DNA of the CDR3: TGTGCCAGCAGTCCCGGCTACAATGAGCAGTTCTTC. This gives the protein CASSPGYNEQFF.

This clonotype is medium-sized. The V gene is TRBV7-2, the J gene TRBJ1-1; the D is unclear. Germline V lookup: CDR1 SGHTA, CDR2 FQGNSA. The CDR3 length is 15 residues. Trimming stripped 3 bases from V and 0 bases from J, with 11 bases between. DNA for the CDR3: TGTGCCAGCAGCTTTACCCCCGGCTTGAACACTGAAGCTTTCTTT. Its protein is CASSFTPGLNTEAFF.

This clonotype counts as medium-sized (0.01 to 0.1%). The chain is built from TRBV15 and TRBJ1-5; the match to TRBD1 covers 10 bases. The J segment lost 0 bases and the V segment lost 0 bases, leaving 11 bases of the junction unmatched. The CDR3 is 20 amino acids. The germline CDR1 and CDR2 sequences are LNHNV and YYDKDF (reference sequence). As DNA, the CDR3 is TGTGCCACCAGCAGAGATCTGAGGGGACAGGGGTCAGGTAGCAATCAGCCCCAGCATTTT. Translating gives CATSRDLRGQGSGSNQPQHF.

In this sample, this clonotype is medium-sized (0.01 to 0.1%). The chain uses TRBV4-1 and TRBJ2-3; TRBD2 is a possible D gene (5 bases). V lost 6 bases and J lost 4, with 8 bases in between. Germline V gene data show CDR1 as MGHRA and CDR2 as YSYEKL. CDR3 length equals 12 residues. In DNA, the CDR3 is TGCGCCAGCAGTCGGAGGTCAGATACGCAGTATTTT. Amino acid sequence: CASSRRSDTQYF.

There are many counts of this clonotype. The chain is built from TRBV20-1 and TRBJ2-2; tentatively, D is TRBD2 (5 bases). The germline V gene has CDR1 DFQATT and CDR2 SNEGSKA (reference sequence). Between the trimmed V and J ends, which lost 5 bases and 5 bases, there was a span of 9 bases. This CDR3 contains 12 residues. The CDR3 nucleotides are TGCAGTGCTCCAACTAGGACCGGGGAGCTGTTTTTT. Translation gives CSAPTRTGELFF.

This clonotype has ten or more counts. This may arise from a read error, as a much more abundant clone is one base away. V and J are TRBV7-9 and TRBJ2-7; no firm D call. Trimming removed 4 bases at V and 6 bases at J, with 4 bases between. The CDR3 covers 10 residues. Germline lookup yields CDR1 SEHNR and CDR2 FQNEAQ (reference sequence). The DNA of the CDR3 is TGTGCCAGCAGCTGTGGCGAGCAGTACTTC. Amino acid sequence: CASSCGEQYF.